This paragraph covers one T cell receptor beta chain sequence. This sample was included in a study of cytotoxic CD8 clonotypes in ibrutinib-treated CLL. Germline V gene lookup returns CDR1 SQVTM and CDR2 ANQGSEA. J gave up 6 bases and V 4 bases, and 5 bases lay outside the gene matches. The CDR3 loop spans 12 amino acids. The protocol was immunoSEQ multiplex PCR, while the TCRdb copy is restricted to in-frame clones and leaves out a portion. In the table there are hundreds of thousands of clones, less than 75% of which are singletons. The receptor's source is a human donor with chronic lymphocytic leukemia. The chain recombines TRBV29-1 with TRBJ2-7, with 8 bases matching TRBD1. Sequencing was performed on PBMCs, taken after 24 months of ibrutinib treatment. For the CDR3, the DNA is TGCAGCGTTGGAGGACAGGGCGGCGAGCAGTACTTC. Translated: CSVGGQGGEQYF.